This is a list of T cell receptor beta chains from one sample in a study of regulatory T cells in long-lasting Graves disease. TCRdb redid the calling of the multiplex PCR reads with MiXCR, one entry per CDR3 protein. The table includes some 470,000 distinct CDR3 sequences, around a fifth detected once. The sequenced sample was peripheral blood mononuclear cells (PBMCs), obtained when the disease was refractory, from a patient treated with antithyroid drugs. The source is a female donor with Graves disease. Each CDR3 is given with its conserved first and last residue. Fields, in order: clone size, V gene, CDR3 length, J gene, D gene, CDR3 protein, CDR3 DNA. A D gene is named only where the DNA matches it firmly. Clone size is not always given. Where it is, it says once, few, many or a class for expanded clones.

few,TRBV2,16,TRBJ1-5,.,CASSRMGGRINQPQHF,TGTGCCAGCAGTAGGATGGGGGGCCGGATCAATCAGCCCCAGCATTTT
many,TRBV28,15,TRBJ2-5,TRBD2,CASSLLAGEQETQYF,TGTGCCAGCAGTTTGCTAGCGGGGGAACAAGAGACCCAGTACTTC
few,TRBV7-9,15,TRBJ1-1,.,CASSQLRTLNTEAFF,TGTGCCAGCAGCCAGCTAAGGACGTTGAACACTGAAGCTTTCTTT
many,TRBV6-1,15,TRBJ2-7,.,CASRTRAALPYEQYF,TGTGCCAGCAGAACCCGAGCGGCCCTTCCCTACGAGCAGTACTTC
.,TRBV28,17,TRBJ2-3,TRBD1,CASSLTIGQGITDTQYF,TGTGCCAGCAGTTTAACCATCGGACAGGGGATCACAGATACGCAGTATTTT
.,TRBV5-1,16,TRBJ2-1,TRBD2,CASSKFDSGSYNEQFF,TGCGCCAGCAGCAAGTTCGATAGCGGGAGCTACAATGAGCAGTTCTTC
.,TRBV9,16,TRBJ2-5,.,CASSVGLLAPQETQYF,TGTGCCAGCAGCGTAGGGCTTCTAGCGCCGCAAGAGACCCAGTACTTC
.,TRBV24-1,16,TRBJ2-1,.,CATSDLARGGYNEQFF,TGTGCCACCAGTGACCTCGCCAGGGGCGGCTACAATGAGCAGTTCTTC
.,TRBV12-3/TRBV12-4,17,TRBJ2-5,TRBD1,CASSSPFSGTGEETQYF,TGTGCCAGCAGTTCCCCATTCTCCGGGACAGGGGAAGAGACCCAGTACTTC
many,TRBV28,15,TRBJ2-6,.,CASLSKGDGANVLTF,TGTGCCAGCCTTAGCAAGGGCGATGGGGCCAACGTCCTGACTTTC
few,TRBV7-9,16,TRBJ2-7,.,CASSFDFGYFTYEQYF,TGTGCCAGCAGCTTTGATTTTGGGTACTTCACCTACGAGCAGTACTTC
.,TRBV6-1,17,TRBJ2-1,.,CASSQLRGSISYNEQFF,TGTGCCAGCAGTCAACTTCGGGGTTCGATCTCCTACAATGAGCAGTTCTTC
many,TRBV6-1,17,TRBJ1-4,TRBD1,CASSPQTGRGANEKLFF,TGTGCCAGCAGTCCCCAGACAGGGCGTGGAGCTAATGAAAAACTGTTTTTT
many,TRBV11-2,14,TRBJ1-1,.,CASSLEWRGGEAFF,TGTGCCAGCAGCTTAGAATGGCGGGGCGGCGAAGCTTTCTTT
.,TRBV28,14,TRBJ2-3,.,CASSYRASTDTQYF,TGTGCCAGCAGTTACAGGGCTTCTACAGATACGCAGTATTTT
.,TRBV4-3,18,TRBJ1-6,TRBD1,CASSQDRPTPTGASPLHF,TGCGCCAGCAGCCAAGATAGGCCAACTCCGACAGGGGCATCACCCCTCCACTTT
many,TRBV7-2,12,TRBJ1-2,.,CASSLVSEGYTF,TGTGCCAGCAGCTTAGTCTCGGAGGGCTACACCTTC
.,TRBV28,15,TRBJ2-3,.,CASSEQGTSTDTQYF,TGTGCCAGCAGTGAGCAGGGCACTAGCACAGATACGCAGTATTTT
many,TRBV20-1,13,TRBJ1-2,.,CSARVGRSYGYTF,TGCAGTGCTAGAGTGGGGAGATCCTATGGCTACACCTTC
few,TRBV3-1,14,TRBJ1-1,.,CASSAFSMNTEAFF,TGTGCCAGCAGCGCATTCAGTATGAACACTGAAGCTTTCTTT
many,TRBV28,18,TRBJ1-1,.,CASSLYEAPETVNTEAFF,TGTGCCAGCAGTTTATATGAGGCCCCTGAAACCGTGAACACTGAAGCTTTCTTT
few,TRBV7-9,12,TRBJ2-7,.,CASSSDFYEQYF,TGTGCCAGCAGCTCGGACTTCTACGAGCAGTACTTC
many,TRBV7-3,13,TRBJ1-5,.,CASSDFRVQPQHF,TGTGCCAGCAGCGACTTCAGGGTTCAGCCCCAGCATTTT
.,TRBV11-2,17,TRBJ2-2,TRBD1,CASSLAITGADTGELFF,TGTGCCAGCAGCTTAGCAATCACAGGGGCGGACACCGGGGAGCTGTTTTTT
.,TRBV7-9,17,TRBJ2-7,.,CASSPIRGQPSSYEQYF,TGTGCCAGCAGCCCAATACGCGGACAGCCGAGCTCCTACGAGCAGTACTTC
many,TRBV7-9,15,TRBJ2-5,TRBD2,CASSFTSGGRETQYF,TGTGCCAGCAGCTTCACCAGCGGGGGCAGAGAGACCCAGTACTTC
many,TRBV28,16,TRBJ2-5,.,CASSTHLQAPQETQYF,TGTGCCAGCAGTACCCATTTGCAGGCCCCCCAAGAGACCCAGTACTTC
.,TRBV7-6,13,TRBJ1-3,.,CASSHYSGNTIYF,TGTGCCAGCAGCCATTACTCTGGAAACACCATATATTTT
many,TRBV28,16,TRBJ1-5,.,CASSLRGGYPNPAQHF,TGTGCCAGCAGTTTAAGAGGGGGATACCCAAATCCCGCCCAGCATTTT
.,TRBV28,12,TRBJ2-5,.,CASRAFQETQYF,TGTGCCAGCAGAGCCTTCCAAGAGACCCAGTACTTC
many,TRBV28,16,TRBJ2-7,TRBD2,CASSRYSGLAGYEQYF,TGTGCCAGCAGCCGTTACTCGGGACTAGCGGGCTACGAGCAGTACTTC
.,TRBV11-2,15,TRBJ1-5,.,CASSLGRTSNQPQHF,TGTGCCAGCAGCTTGGGACGGACTAGCAATCAGCCCCAGCATTTT
many,TRBV6-1,16,TRBJ2-5,TRBD2,CASSRTSGSLLETQYF,TGTGCCAGCAGCCGGACTAGCGGGAGCCTCCTCGAGACCCAGTACTTC
.,TRBV30,13,TRBJ2-7,.,CAWTAGWDWERYF,TGTGCCTGGACCGCAGGTTGGGATTGGGAGCGGTACTTC
.,TRBV7-3,13,TRBJ1-1,.,CANSLQEGTEAFF,TGTGCCAACAGCCTGCAGGAGGGTACTGAAGCTTTCTTT
.,TRBV7-9,15,TRBJ1-4,TRBD1,CASSLAGQGREKLFF,TGTGCCAGCAGCTTAGCAGGACAGGGGCGGGAAAAACTGTTTTTT
.,TRBV5-1,14,TRBJ2-3,.,CASSTGTTQDTQYF,TGCGCCAGCAGCACCGGGACAACGCAAGATACGCAGTATTTT
many,TRBV28,13,TRBJ2-2,.,CASSSSYTGELFF,TGTGCCAGCAGTTCCAGCTACACCGGGGAGCTGTTTTTT
few,TRBV7-9,15,TRBJ2-7,TRBD2,CASSISGRTSYEQYF,TGTGCCAGCAGCATCAGCGGGAGGACCTCCTACGAGCAGTACTTC
.,TRBV18,16,TRBJ1-1,TRBD1,CASSQQWTGVNTEAFF,TGTGCCAGCTCACAACAATGGACAGGGGTCAACACTGAAGCTTTCTTT
.,TRBV4-1,17,TRBJ2-4,TRBD2,CASSQHTSGGAKNIQYF,TGCGCCAGCAGCCAACACACTAGCGGGGGGGCCAAAAACATTCAGTACTTC
many,TRBV9,14,TRBJ1-2,TRBD1,CASSNPTGVDGYTF,TGTGCCAGCAGCAACCCGACAGGGGTCGATGGCTACACCTTC
few,TRBV7-9,15,TRBJ2-7,TRBD1,CASSLVGQGIDEQYF,TGTGCCAGCAGCTTAGTTGGACAGGGTATCGACGAGCAGTACTTC